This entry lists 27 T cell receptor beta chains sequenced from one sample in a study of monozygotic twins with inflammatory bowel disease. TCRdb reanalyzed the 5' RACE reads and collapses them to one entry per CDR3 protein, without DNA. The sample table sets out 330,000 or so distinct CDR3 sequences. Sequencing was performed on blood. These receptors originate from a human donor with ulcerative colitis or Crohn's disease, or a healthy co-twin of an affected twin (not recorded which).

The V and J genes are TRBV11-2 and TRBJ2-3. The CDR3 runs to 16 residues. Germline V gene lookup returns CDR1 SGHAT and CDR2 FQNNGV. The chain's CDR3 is CASSSRSQPHTDTQYF.

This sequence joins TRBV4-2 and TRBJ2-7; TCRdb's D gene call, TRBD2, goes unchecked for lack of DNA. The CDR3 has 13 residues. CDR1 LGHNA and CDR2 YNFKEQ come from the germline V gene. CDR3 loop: CASSQVAAGEQYF.

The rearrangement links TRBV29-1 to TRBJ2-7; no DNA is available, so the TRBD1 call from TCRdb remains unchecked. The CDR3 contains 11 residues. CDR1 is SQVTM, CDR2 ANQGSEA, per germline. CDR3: CSCGQRGEQYF.

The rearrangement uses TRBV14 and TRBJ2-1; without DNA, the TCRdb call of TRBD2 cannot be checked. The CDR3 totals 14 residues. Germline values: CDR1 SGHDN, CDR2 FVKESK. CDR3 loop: CASRLAGGPGEQFF.

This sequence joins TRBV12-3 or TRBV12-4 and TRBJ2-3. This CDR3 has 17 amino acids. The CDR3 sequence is CASSLALRGASTDTQYF.

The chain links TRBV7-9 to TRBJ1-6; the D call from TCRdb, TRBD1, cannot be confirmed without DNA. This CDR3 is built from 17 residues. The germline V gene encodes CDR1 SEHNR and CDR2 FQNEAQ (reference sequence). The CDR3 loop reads CASSFDGTGRTRSPLHF.

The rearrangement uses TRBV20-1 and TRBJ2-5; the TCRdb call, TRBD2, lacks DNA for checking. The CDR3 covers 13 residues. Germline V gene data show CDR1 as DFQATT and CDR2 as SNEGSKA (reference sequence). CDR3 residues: CSARLVVGETQYF.

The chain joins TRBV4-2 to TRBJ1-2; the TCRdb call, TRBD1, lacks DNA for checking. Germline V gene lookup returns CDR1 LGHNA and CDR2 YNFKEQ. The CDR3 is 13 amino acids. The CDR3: CASSGRDAYGYTF.

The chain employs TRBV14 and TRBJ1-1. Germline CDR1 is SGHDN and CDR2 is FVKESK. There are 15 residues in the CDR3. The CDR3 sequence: CASSPWAGIDTEAFF.

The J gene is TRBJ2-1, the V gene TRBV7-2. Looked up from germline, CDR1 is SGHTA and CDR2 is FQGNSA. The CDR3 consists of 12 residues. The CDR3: CASSLTGYEQFF.

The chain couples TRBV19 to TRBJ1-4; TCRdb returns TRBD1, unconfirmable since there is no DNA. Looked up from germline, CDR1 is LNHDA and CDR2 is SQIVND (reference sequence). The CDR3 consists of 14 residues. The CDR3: CASTEGARDEKLFF. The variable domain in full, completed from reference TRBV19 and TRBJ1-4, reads DGGITQSPKYLFRKEGQNVTLSCEQNLNHDAMYWYRQDPGQGLRLIYYSQIVNDFQKGDIAEGYSVSREKKESFPLTVTSAQKNPTAFYLCASTEGARDEKLFFGSGTQLSVL.

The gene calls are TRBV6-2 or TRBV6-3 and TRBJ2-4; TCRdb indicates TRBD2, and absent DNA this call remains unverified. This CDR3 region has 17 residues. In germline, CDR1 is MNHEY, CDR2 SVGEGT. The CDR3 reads CASSNPRTQLAKNIQYF.

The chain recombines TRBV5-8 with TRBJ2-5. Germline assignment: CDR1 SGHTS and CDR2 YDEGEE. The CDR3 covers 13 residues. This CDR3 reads CAAQNTFQETQYF.

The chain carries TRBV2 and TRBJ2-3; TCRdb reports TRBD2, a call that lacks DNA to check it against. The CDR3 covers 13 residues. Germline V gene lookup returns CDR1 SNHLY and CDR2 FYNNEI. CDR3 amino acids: CASASGVVDTQYF.

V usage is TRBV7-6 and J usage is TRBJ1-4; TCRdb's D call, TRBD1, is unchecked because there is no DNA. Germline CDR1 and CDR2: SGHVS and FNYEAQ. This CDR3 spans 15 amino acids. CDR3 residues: CASSLAVQGNEKLFF.

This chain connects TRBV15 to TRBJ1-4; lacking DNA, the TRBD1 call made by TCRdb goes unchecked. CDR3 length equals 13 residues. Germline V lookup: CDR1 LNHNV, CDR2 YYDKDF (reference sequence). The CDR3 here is CATSSRVSEKLFF.

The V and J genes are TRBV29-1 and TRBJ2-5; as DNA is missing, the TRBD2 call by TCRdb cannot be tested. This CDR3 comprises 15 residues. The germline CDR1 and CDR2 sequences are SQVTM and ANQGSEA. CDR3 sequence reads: CSVGTSGVQAETQYF.

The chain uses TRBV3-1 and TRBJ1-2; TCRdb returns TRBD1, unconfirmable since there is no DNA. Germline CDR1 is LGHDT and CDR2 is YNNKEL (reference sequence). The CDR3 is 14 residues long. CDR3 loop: CASSAPDRNYGYTF.

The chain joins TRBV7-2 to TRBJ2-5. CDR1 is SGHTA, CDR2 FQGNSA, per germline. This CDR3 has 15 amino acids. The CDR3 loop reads CASSLAFNRQETQYF.

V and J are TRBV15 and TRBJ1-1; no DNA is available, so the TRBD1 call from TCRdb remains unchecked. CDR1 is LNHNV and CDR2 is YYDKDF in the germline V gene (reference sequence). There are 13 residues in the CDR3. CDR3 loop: CATSTSGLTEAFF. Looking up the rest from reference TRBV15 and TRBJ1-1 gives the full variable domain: DAMVIQNPRYQVTQFGKPVTLSCSQTLNHNVMYWYQQKSSQAPKLLFHYYDKDFNNEADTPDNFQSRRPNTSFCFLDIRSPGLGDTAMYLCATSTSGLTEAFFGQGTRLTVV.

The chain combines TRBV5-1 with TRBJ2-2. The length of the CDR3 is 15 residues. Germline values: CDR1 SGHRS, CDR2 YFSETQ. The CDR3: CASSLDGRNTGELFF.

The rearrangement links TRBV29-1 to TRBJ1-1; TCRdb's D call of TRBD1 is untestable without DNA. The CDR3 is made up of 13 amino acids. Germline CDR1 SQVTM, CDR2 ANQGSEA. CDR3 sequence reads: CSVRDRGGTEAFF. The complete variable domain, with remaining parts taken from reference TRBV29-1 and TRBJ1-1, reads SAVISQKPSRDICQRGTSLTIQCQVDSQVTMMFWYRQQPGQSLTLIATANQGSEATYESGFVIDKFPISRPNLTFSTLTVSNMSPEDSSIYLCSVRDRGGTEAFFGQGTRLTVV.

This CDR3 reads CASSEPGGRGYTF. This rearrangement joins TRBV25-1 to TRBJ1-2; TCRdb selects TRBD1, and the lack of DNA leaves this call unchecked. Germline-derived CDR1 and CDR2 are MGHDK and SYGVNS. CDR3 length equals 13 residues.

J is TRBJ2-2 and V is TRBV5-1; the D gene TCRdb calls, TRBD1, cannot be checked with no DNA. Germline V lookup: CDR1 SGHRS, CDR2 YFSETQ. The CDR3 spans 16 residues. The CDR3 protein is CASSPVGTGGSGELFF.

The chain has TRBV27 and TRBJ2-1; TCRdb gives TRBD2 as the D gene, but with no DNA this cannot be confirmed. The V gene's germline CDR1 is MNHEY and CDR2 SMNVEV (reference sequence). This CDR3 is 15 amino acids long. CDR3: CASSLAAGTYNEQFF.

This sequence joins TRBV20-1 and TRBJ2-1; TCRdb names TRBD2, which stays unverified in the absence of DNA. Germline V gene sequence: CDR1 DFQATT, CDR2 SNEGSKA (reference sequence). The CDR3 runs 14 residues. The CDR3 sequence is CSARTSLGYNEQFF.

The CDR3 is CASSHPDRGYTGELFF. The genes are TRBV14 and TRBJ2-2; TCRdb outputs TRBD1, but without DNA this stays unchecked. CDR1 and CDR2 from the germline V gene are SGHDN and FVKESK. The CDR3 spans 16 residues.